This is a list of T cell receptor beta chains from one sample in a study of shared clonotypes between healthy human individuals. The method was immunoSEQ multiplex PCR; TCRdb's version includes in-frame clones alone and lacks a portion of them. The sample carries hundreds of thousands of clones, 85% to 95% recorded once. Sequencing was done on a sample of naive CD8+ T cells sorted from blood. These receptor sequences come from a woman aged 25 to 39 in good health. CDR3s include the opening cysteine and the closing phenylalanine or tryptophan. Size tells how often a clone was seen (once, few, many) or the class of an expanded clone, and some rows leave it out.

clone_size: once
v_call: TRBV5-3
cdr3_length: 15
cdr3_aa: CARSSGTAGSYEQYF

clone_size: once
v_call: TRBV28
cdr3_length: 21
cdr3_aa: CASSSVPGESHQYSGANVLTF

clone_size: once
v_call: TRBV27
cdr3_length: 15
cdr3_aa: CASSLGTSGNYEQYF

clone_size: NA
v_call: TRBV27
cdr3_length: 16
cdr3_aa: CASSQTLTDSTGELFF

clone_size: NA
v_call: TRBV29-1
cdr3_length: 14
cdr3_aa: CSVEEGSSYNEQFF

clone_size: NA
v_call: TRBV5-4
cdr3_length: 13
cdr3_aa: CASSLVGAREAFF

clone_size: NA
v_call: TRBV28
cdr3_length: 12
cdr3_aa: CASRPHTYEQYF

clone_size: NA
v_call: TRBV27
cdr3_length: 18
cdr3_aa: CASSLSGIRGTSSYEQYF

clone_size: once
v_call: TRBV10-3
cdr3_length: 14
cdr3_aa: CAISESSGAGELFF

clone_size: NA
v_call: TRBV28
cdr3_length: 15
cdr3_aa: CASSLLTSGYNEQFF

clone_size: NA
v_call: TRBV28
cdr3_length: 16
cdr3_aa: CASSIRRQISSYEQYF

clone_size: NA
v_call: TRBV2
cdr3_length: 16
cdr3_aa: CASRVDRRTANEKLFF

clone_size: NA
v_call: TRBV19
cdr3_length: 16
cdr3_aa: CASSIWLAGFTDTQYF

clone_size: NA
v_call: TRBV30
cdr3_length: 13
cdr3_aa: CAWSVGTVYEQYF

clone_size: NA
v_call: TRBV27
cdr3_length: 14
cdr3_aa: CASSPGTGVREQYF

clone_size: NA
v_call: TRBV5-8
cdr3_length: 15
cdr3_aa: CASSLVAGGTGELFF

clone_size: NA
v_call: TRBV13
cdr3_length: 15
cdr3_aa: CASSPSGRGRDEQYF

clone_size: NA
v_call: TRBV5-1
cdr3_length: 13
cdr3_aa: CASPRRVDDEQYF

clone_size: NA
v_call: TRBV7-3
cdr3_length: 18
cdr3_aa: CASSLKLADPSGANVLTF

clone_size: NA
v_call: TRBV4-1
cdr3_length: 14
cdr3_aa: CASSQESVSGEQFF

clone_size: NA
v_call: TRBV27
cdr3_length: 16
cdr3_aa: CASTLSPGTAYNEQFF

clone_size: NA
v_call: TRBV29-1
cdr3_length: 14
cdr3_aa: CSVLAGVALNEQFF

clone_size: NA
v_call: TRBV2
cdr3_length: 18
cdr3_aa: CASSRSGGGRARADTQYF

clone_size: NA
v_call: TRBV4-1
cdr3_length: 14
cdr3_aa: CASSHYGAGNEQFF